This entry lists 19 T cell receptor beta chains sequenced from one sample in a study of OX40 agonist ivuxolimab in advanced cancers. Generated by immunoSEQ multiplex PCR, the TCRdb table keeps only in-frame clones and is missing some. The sample holds about 76,000 clones, 70% to 90% seen once. The specimen comprised CD4+ or CD8+ T cells sorted from blood, sampled in a trial of the OX40 agonist ivuxolimab. Receptors originate from an adult with an advanced solid tumor such as melanoma, head and neck, liver or kidney cancer.

The chain recombines TRBV9 with TRBJ2-2; a weak D match, TRBD1 (7 bases). V shed 0 bases and J shed 4 bases, with 10 bases lying between them. CDR1 and CDR2 (germline): SGDLS, YYNGEE. The CDR3 is made up of 15 amino acids. The CDR3 DNA sequence: TGTGCCAGCAGCGTAGACCAGGGGGGCACCGGGGAGCTGTTTTTT. Amino acid sequence: CASSVDQGGTGELFF.

This rearrangement joins TRBV19 to TRBJ2-2; tentatively, D is TRBD1 or TRBD2 (5 bases each). CDR1 is LNHDA, CDR2 SQIVND, per germline (reference sequence). V lost 3 bases to trimming and J lost 2 bases, with 13 bases between them. This CDR3 is built from 16 residues. The CDR3: CASSILGPTNTGELFF. CDR3 DNA sequence: TGTGCCAGTAGTATCTTGGGACCCACCAACACCGGGGAGCTGTTTTTT.

The CDR3 region has the DNA TGTGCCACCAGCAGAGATAACCGATCACCCCTCCACTTT. It specifies CATSRDNRSPLHF. The chain employs TRBV15 and TRBJ1-6, with D uncertain. Germline V gene data show CDR1 as LNHNV and CDR2 as YYDKDF (reference sequence). Trimming took off 0 bases at V and 10 bases at J, with 7 bases between the two ends. The length of the CDR3 is 13 residues. Full variable domain (remainder filled in from reference TRBV15 and TRBJ1-6): DAMVIQNPRYQVTQFGKPVTLSCSQTLNHNVMYWYQQKSSQAPKLLFHYYDKDFNNEADTPDNFQSRRPNTSFCFLDIRSPGLGDTAMYLCATSRDNRSPLHFGNGTRLTVT.

In this sample, this clone turned up once. The rearrangement uses TRBV7-3 and TRBJ2-6, with D unresolved. Looked up from germline, CDR1 is SGHTA and CDR2 is FQGTGA. Trimming left V 5 bases short and J 5 bases short, with 25 bases between. This CDR3 is 19 amino acids long. The CDR3: CASSIHGSSSQSRANVLTF. The CDR3 DNA follows: TGTGCCAGCAGCATTCACGGTTCAAGCTCACAAAGTCGGGCCAACGTCCTGACTTTC. Based on the CDR3 plus reference TRBV7-3 and TRBJ2-6, the full variable domain is GAGVSQTPSNKVTEKGKYVELRCDPISGHTALYWYRQSLGQGPEFLIYFQGTGAADDSGLPNDRFFAVRPEGSVSTLKIQRTERGDSAVYLCASSIHGSSSQSRANVLTFGAGSRLTVL.

The chain uses TRBV28 and TRBJ2-7; a possible D gene is TRBD1 (5 bases). CDR3 length: 14 residues. Trimming cost V 6 bases and J 0 bases, with 12 bases left between them. CDR1 MDHEN and CDR2 SYDVKM come from the germline V gene. DNA for the CDR3: TGTGCCAGCAGGTCAGGGTTTTTCTCCTACGAGCAGTACGTC. This codes for CASRSGFFSYEQYV.

This chain connects TRBV2 to TRBJ2-1; 11 bases match TRBD2. Per germline, CDR1 SNHLY and CDR2 FYNNEI. Trimming removed 6 bases from V and 8 bases from J; junction bases left unmatched: 9. The CDR3 consists of 15 residues. The CDR3 nucleotides read TGTGCCAGCAGAGTTAGCGGGGGGGCGTCCTATGAGCAGTTCTTC. Translating it yields CASRVSGGASYEQFF.

The chain has TRBV18 and TRBJ1-4, with D perhaps TRBD1 (6 bases). CDR3 length equals 14 residues. Trimming pared 3 bases from V and 7 bases from J, leaving 12 bases between. Germline V CDR1 and CDR2: KGHSH, LQKENI. The CDR3 sequence is CASSPRTESEKLFF. The DNA of the CDR3 is TGTGCCAGCTCACCCAGGACAGAAAGTGAAAAACTGTTTTTT.

The chain recombines TRBV7-2 with TRBJ1-2, with D maybe TRBD1 (5 bases). The V end was cut by 5 bases, the J end by 8 bases, with 15 bases between. The CDR3 extends over 13 amino acids. Looked up from germline, CDR1 is SGHTA and CDR2 is FQGNSA. In DNA, the CDR3 is TGTGCCAGCAGCACCGGGGCGGACCACGGCTACACCTTC. Amino acid sequence: CASSTGADHGYTF. Combining the CDR3 with reference TRBV7-2 and TRBJ1-2 gives the whole variable domain GAGVSQSPSNKVTEKGKDVELRCDPISGHTALYWYRQSLGQGLEFLIYFQGNSAPDKSGLPSDRFSAERTGGSVSTLTIQRTQQEDSAVYLCASSTGADHGYTFGSGTRLTVV.

The chain carries TRBV19 and TRBJ1-5; maybe TRBD1 (5 bases). Germline V gene data show CDR1 as LNHDA and CDR2 as SQIVND (reference sequence). This CDR3 has 16 residues. V was trimmed by 1 base and J by 0 bases, leaving 10 bases between them. As DNA, the CDR3 is TGTGCCAGTAGTATAGGACGGGGGTCTAGCAATCAGCCCCAGCATTTT. Amino acid sequence: CASSIGRGSSNQPQHF. Combining the CDR3 with reference TRBV19 and TRBJ1-5 gives the whole variable domain DGGITQSPKYLFRKEGQNVTLSCEQNLNHDAMYWYRQDPGQGLRLIYYSQIVNDFQKGDIAEGYSVSREKKESFPLTVTSAQKNPTAFYLCASSIGRGSSNQPQHFGDGTRLSIL.

The count of this clone is one. This sequence joins TRBV7-2 and TRBJ2-7; D unclear. CDR1 and CDR2 from the germline V gene are SGHTA and FQGNSA. This CDR3 contains 12 residues. V dropped 1 base and J dropped 6 bases, with 7 bases sitting between them. The DNA of the CDR3 is TGTGCCAGCAGCTTAGGAGGCAGCGAGCAGTACGTC. Translated: CASSLGGSEQYV.

V is TRBV10-3 and J is TRBJ1-3; tentatively, D is TRBD1 (6 bases). Germline V gives CDR1 ENHRY, CDR2 SYGVKD. This CDR3 contains 15 residues. V shed 11 bases and J shed 0 bases, with 17 bases lying between them. The CDR3 bases are TGTGCCTCTGGACCAGGGGTTAGCTCTGGAAACACCATATATTTT. It codes for CASGPGVSSGNTIYF.

The V call is TRBV10-3, the J call TRBJ2-5; 9 nucleotides agree with TRBD2. The CDR3 totals 15 residues. Germline V CDR1 and CDR2: ENHRY, SYGVKD. Trimming cost V 10 bases and J 5 bases; bases outside gene matches: 14. This CDR3 reads CATRHSAGGQETQYF. The CDR3 bases are TGTGCCACCCGCCACTCAGCGGGGGGTCAGGAGACCCAGTACTTC.

The rearrangement joins TRBV5-4 to TRBJ2-2, with 8 bases fitting TRBD1. The CDR3 is 15 amino acids. Germline values: CDR1 SGHNT, CDR2 YYREEE (reference sequence). V trimming: 10 bases; J trimming: 4 bases; junction bases outside the gene matches: 12. The CDR3 DNA sequence: TGTGCCTGCCTGTCTCAGACAGGGGCCACCGGGGAGCTGTTTTTT. Protein product: CACLSQTGATGELFF.

The chain recombines TRBV5-4 with TRBJ2-2; no firm D call. The CDR3 spans 14 residues. The germline gives CDR1 SGHNT, CDR2 YYREEE (reference sequence). V was trimmed by 0 bases and J by 1 base, leaving 4 bases between them. The CDR3 nucleotides are TGTGCCAGCAGCTTGGCCCTGAACACCGGGGAGCTGTTTTTT. It is translated as CASSLALNTGELFF.

V and J are TRBV28 and TRBJ1-2, with D hard to call. Germline values: CDR1 MDHEN, CDR2 SYDVKM. This CDR3 is 11 amino acids long. V was trimmed by 6 bases and J by 8 bases, leaving 10 bases between them. This CDR3 is CASSSPEGYTF. The CDR3 nucleotides read TGTGCCAGCAGCAGCCCCGAGGGCTACACCTTC.

The chain recombines TRBV6-5 with TRBJ1-2, with 11 bases fitting TRBD1. V trimming: 2 bases; J trimming: 2 bases; junction bases outside the gene matches: 4. From germline, CDR1 is MNHEY and CDR2 SVGAGI. This CDR3 is 16 amino acids long. CDR3 amino acids: CASSYVRTGGNYGYTF. The CDR3 bases are TGTGCCAGCAGTTACGTCAGGACAGGGGGCAACTATGGCTACACCTTC.

This rearrangement joins TRBV14 to TRBJ1-3; a weak D match, TRBD1 (5 bases). Germline CDR1 SGHDN, CDR2 FVKESK. V lost 1 base, J lost 4 bases, and 8 bases lay in between. The CDR3 loop spans 14 amino acids. The CDR3 coding sequence is TGTGCCAGCAGCCAAGTCACAGGAGGAAACACCATATATTTT. Translation gives CASSQVTGGNTIYF.

V is TRBV5-4 and J is TRBJ2-5; 10 nucleotides match TRBD1. Germline values: CDR1 SGHNT, CDR2 YYREEE (reference sequence). The V and J ends lost 4 bases and 5 bases, in that order; junction bases with no gene match: 8. The CDR3 sequence is 15 residues long. The CDR3 DNA reads as TGTGCCAGCAGCCCGGGACAGGGGTTGCGGGAGACCCAGTACTTC. This sequence encodes CASSPGQGLRETQYF.

The CDR3 region is CASSFWGAAGNTIYF. The CDR3 DNA follows: TGTGCCAGCAGCTTTTGGGGGGCTGCAGGAAACACCATATATTTT. J is TRBJ1-3 and V is TRBV7-9, with TRBD1 as a possible D gene (6 bases). Trimming shortened V by 3 bases and J by 4 bases, and 13 bases separated the two germline ends. This CDR3 contains 15 residues. Germline V gene sequence: CDR1 SEHNR, CDR2 FQNEAQ (reference sequence).